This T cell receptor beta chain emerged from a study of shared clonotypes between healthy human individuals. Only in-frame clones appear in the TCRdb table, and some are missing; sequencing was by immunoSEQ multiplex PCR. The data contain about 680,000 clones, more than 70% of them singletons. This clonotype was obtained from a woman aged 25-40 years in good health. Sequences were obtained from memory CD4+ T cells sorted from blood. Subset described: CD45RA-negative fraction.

In nucleotides, the CDR3 is TGTGCCTGGAGTCTAACCAGTGGCAACTATGGCTACACCTTC. It codes for CAWSLTSGNYGYTF. The chain is built from TRBV30 and TRBJ1-2; D is ambiguous. The germline V and J ends were trimmed by 2 bases and 2 bases, with 12 bases remaining between them. From germline, CDR1 is GTSNPN and CDR2 SVGIG (reference sequence). The CDR3 is 14 amino acids.